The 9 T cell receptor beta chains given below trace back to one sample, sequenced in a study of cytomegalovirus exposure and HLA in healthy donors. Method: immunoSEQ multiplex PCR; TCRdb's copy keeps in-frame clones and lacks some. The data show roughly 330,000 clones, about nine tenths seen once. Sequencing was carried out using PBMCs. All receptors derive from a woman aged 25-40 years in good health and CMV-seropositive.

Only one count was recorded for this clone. The CDR3 reads CASSLYRSDRAYNEQFF. CDR3 DNA sequence: TGTGCCAGCAGCTTGTACCGATCCGACAGGGCCTACAATGAGCAGTTCTTC. The gene calls are TRBV7-8 and TRBJ2-1; 7 positions match TRBD1. The CDR3 consists of 17 residues. V gave up 3 bases and J gave up 2 bases; unmatched junction bases: 10. The germline gives CDR1 SGHVS, CDR2 FQNEAQ.

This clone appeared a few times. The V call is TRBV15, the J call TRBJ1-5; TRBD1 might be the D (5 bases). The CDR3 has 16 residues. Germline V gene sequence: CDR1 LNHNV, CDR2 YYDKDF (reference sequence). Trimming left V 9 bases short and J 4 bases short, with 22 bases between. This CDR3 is CATSDVLSGLNQPQHF. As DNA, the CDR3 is TGTGCCACGAGCGATGTCCTATCGGGGCTAAATCAGCCCCAGCATTTT.

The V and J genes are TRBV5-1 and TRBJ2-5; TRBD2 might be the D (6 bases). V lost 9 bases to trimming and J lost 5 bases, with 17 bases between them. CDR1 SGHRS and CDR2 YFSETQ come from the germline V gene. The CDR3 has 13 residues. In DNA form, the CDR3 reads TGCGCCACCTCATGGGGTGGAGGGGAGACCCAGTACTTC. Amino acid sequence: CATSWGGGETQYF.

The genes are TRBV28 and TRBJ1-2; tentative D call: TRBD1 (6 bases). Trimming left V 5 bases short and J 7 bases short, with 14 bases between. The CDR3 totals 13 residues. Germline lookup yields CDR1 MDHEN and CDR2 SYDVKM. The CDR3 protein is CASSHTGLGGYTF. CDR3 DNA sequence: TGTGCCAGCAGTCATACAGGGTTAGGTGGCTACACCTTC.

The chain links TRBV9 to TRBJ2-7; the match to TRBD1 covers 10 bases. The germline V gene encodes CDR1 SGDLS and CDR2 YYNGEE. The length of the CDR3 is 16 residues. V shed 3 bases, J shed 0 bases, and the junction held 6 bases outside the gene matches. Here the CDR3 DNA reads TGTGCCAGCAGCGGGGCCGGGACAGGGGTCTCCTACGAGCAGTACTTC. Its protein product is CASSGAGTGVSYEQYF.

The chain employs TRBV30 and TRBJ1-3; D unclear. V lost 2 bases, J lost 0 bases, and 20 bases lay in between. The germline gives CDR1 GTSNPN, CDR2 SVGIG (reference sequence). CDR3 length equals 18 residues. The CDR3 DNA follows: TGTGCCTGGAGTCTGTTCGAGGCAGACCCATCCTCTGGAAACACCATATATTTT. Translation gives CAWSLFEADPSSGNTIYF.

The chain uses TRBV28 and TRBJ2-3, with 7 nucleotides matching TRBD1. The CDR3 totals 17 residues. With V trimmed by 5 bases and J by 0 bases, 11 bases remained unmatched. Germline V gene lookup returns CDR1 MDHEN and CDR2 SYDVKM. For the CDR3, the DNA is TGTGCCAGCAGTCTCAAGGTGACAGGGCCGAGCACAGATACGCAGTATTTT. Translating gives CASSLKVTGPSTDTQYF.

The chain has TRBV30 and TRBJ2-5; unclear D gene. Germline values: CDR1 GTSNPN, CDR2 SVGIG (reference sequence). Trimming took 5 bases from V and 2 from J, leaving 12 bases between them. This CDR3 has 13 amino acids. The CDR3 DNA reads TGTGCCTGGGGGCGTGAGGAGCAAGAGACCCAGTACTTC. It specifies CAWGREEQETQYF.

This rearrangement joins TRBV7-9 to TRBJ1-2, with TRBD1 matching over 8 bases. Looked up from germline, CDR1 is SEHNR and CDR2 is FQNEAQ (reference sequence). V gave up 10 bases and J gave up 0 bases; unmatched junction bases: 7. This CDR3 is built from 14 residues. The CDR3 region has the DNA TGTGCCACCCCTCGGACAGGGCCTAACTATGGCTACACCTTC. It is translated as CATPRTGPNYGYTF.